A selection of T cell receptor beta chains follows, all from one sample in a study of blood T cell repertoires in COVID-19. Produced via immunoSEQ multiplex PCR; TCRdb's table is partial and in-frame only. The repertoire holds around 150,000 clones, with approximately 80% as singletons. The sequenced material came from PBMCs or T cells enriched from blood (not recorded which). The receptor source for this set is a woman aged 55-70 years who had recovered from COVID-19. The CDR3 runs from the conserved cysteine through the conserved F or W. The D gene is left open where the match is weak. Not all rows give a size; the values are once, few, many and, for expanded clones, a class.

CDR3: CASSYVNRGPGELFF
DNA: TGTGCCAGCAGTTACGTTAACAGGGGACCCGGGGAGCTGTTTTTT
D: TRBD1
J: TRBJ2-2
V: TRBV6-6
size: -

CDR3: CASSSFGARANYGYTF
DNA: TGTGCCAGCAGTTCGTTTGGGGCCAGAGCTAACTATGGCTACACCTTC
D: -
J: TRBJ1-2
V: TRBV6-5
size: -

CDR3: CASSLTPQGTPTEAFF
DNA: TGCGCCAGCAGCTTAACACCTCAGGGAACACCCACTGAAGCTTTCTTT
D: -
J: TRBJ1-1
V: TRBV5-1
size: -

CDR3: CASSDLGVEETQYF
DNA: TGTGCCAGCAGCGACCTAGGGGTCGAAGAGACCCAGTACTTC
D: -
J: TRBJ2-5
V: TRBV5-6
size: -

CDR3: CASSLSGDREKLFF
DNA: TGCGCCAGCAGCTTATCGGGAGACCGAGAAAAACTGTTTTTT
D: -
J: TRBJ1-4
V: TRBV5-1
size: -

CDR3: CSVELWADEKLFF
DNA: TGCAGCGTTGAACTATGGGCAGATGAAAAACTGTTTTTT
D: -
J: TRBJ1-4
V: TRBV29-1
size: -

CDR3: CASSYGQGLTLHF
DNA: TGTGCCAGCAGTTACGGGCAGGGTCTCACCCTCCACTTT
D: -
J: TRBJ1-6
V: TRBV6-6
size: -

CDR3: CASSLGQGIYGYTF
DNA: TGTGCCAGCAGTTTAGGGCAGGGCATCTATGGCTACACCTTC
D: -
J: TRBJ1-2
V: TRBV6-5
size: -

CDR3: CASSDSLRSGGYTF
DNA: TGTGCCAGCAGTGACTCGTTGAGGAGCGGCGGCTACACCTTC
D: -
J: TRBJ1-2
V: TRBV6-4
size: few

CDR3: CASSARLAGEHNTGELFF
DNA: TGTGCCAGCAGCGCCAGACTAGCGGGAGAGCACAACACCGGGGAGCTGTTTTTT
D: TRBD2
J: TRBJ2-2
V: TRBV11-2
size: -

CDR3: CASIGQLNQPQHF
DNA: TGTGCCAGCATCGGACAGCTTAATCAGCCCCAGCATTTT
D: -
J: TRBJ1-5
V: TRBV28
size: once

CDR3: CASSPPGAYEQYF
DNA: TGTGCCAGCTCACCACCGGGAGCCTACGAGCAGTACTTC
D: -
J: TRBJ2-7
V: TRBV18
size: -

CDR3: CASKGGSGEQYF
DNA: TGTGCCAGCAAGGGAGGGTCTGGCGAGCAGTACTTC
D: TRBD2
J: TRBJ2-7
V: TRBV6-1
size: once

CDR3: CASSPRGGLTYGYTF
DNA: TGTGCCAGCAGCCCCAGGGGTGGCCTAACTTATGGCTACACCTTC
D: -
J: TRBJ1-2
V: TRBV7-8
size: few

CDR3: CASSSVGGRTEAFF
DNA: TGTGCCAGCAGCTCCGTGGGTGGGAGGACTGAAGCTTTCTTT
D: -
J: TRBJ1-1
V: TRBV7-2
size: -

CDR3: CASSTGSYEQYF
DNA: TGTGCCAGTAGTACGGGGTCCTACGAGCAGTACTTC
D: -
J: TRBJ2-7
V: TRBV19
size: -

CDR3: CASRPYRTGLLSYQETQYF
DNA: TGCGCCAGCAGACCATACCGGACAGGGCTCTTGTCTTACCAAGAGACCCAGTACTTC
D: TRBD1
J: TRBJ2-5
V: TRBV5-1
size: few

CDR3: CASSFQGVPETQYF
DNA: TGCGCCAGCAGCTTCCAGGGGGTACCGGAGACCCAGTACTTC
D: TRBD1
J: TRBJ2-5
V: TRBV5-1
size: -

CDR3: CASSRDRGAAGNTIYF
DNA: TGTGCCAGCAGCCGAGATCGGGGGGCCGCTGGAAACACCATATATTTT
D: -
J: TRBJ1-3
V: TRBV7-8
size: -

CDR3: CASTGGSTEAFF
DNA: TGTGCCAGCACGGGGGGAAGCACTGAAGCTTTCTTT
D: -
J: TRBJ1-1
V: TRBV6-5
size: -

CDR3: CASSRSVSSSGEQYF
DNA: TGTGCCAGCAGCCGCTCGGTTTCTAGCTCGGGCGAGCAGTACTTC
D: -
J: TRBJ2-7
V: TRBV6-1
size: -

CDR3: CASSVGGVYAEAFF
DNA: TGTGCCAGCAGTGTCGGAGGGGTATACGCTGAAGCTTTCTTT
D: -
J: TRBJ1-1
V: TRBV2
size: -

CDR3: CASSFGTSLGNEQFF
DNA: TGTGCCAGCAGCTTCGGGACTAGCCTGGGCAATGAGCAGTTCTTC
D: TRBD2
J: TRBJ2-1
V: TRBV11-2
size: -

CDR3: CASSTLRTGPNNYGYTF
DNA: TGTGCCAGCAGCACGTTGAGGACAGGGCCCAATAACTATGGCTACACCTTC
D: TRBD1
J: TRBJ1-2
V: TRBV27
size: -

CDR3: CASSQEGALNTEAFF
DNA: TGTGCCAGCAGCCAAGAGGGGGCCTTAAACACTGAAGCTTTCTTT
D: -
J: TRBJ1-1
V: TRBV3-1/TRBV3-2
size: -

CDR3: CASSNGSVSPHEQYF
DNA: TGTGCCAGCAGCAACGGGTCTGTTAGTCCGCACGAGCAGTACTTC
D: -
J: TRBJ2-7
V: TRBV21-1
size: few

CDR3: CASSLDIYNEQFF
DNA: TGTGCCAGCAGTCTGGACATTTACAATGAGCAGTTCTTC
D: -
J: TRBJ2-1
V: TRBV6-2/TRBV6-3
size: -

CDR3: CASSWLETASGGYTF
DNA: TGTGCCAGCAGTTGGCTCGAGACAGCCTCAGGTGGCTACACCTTC
D: -
J: TRBJ1-2
V: TRBV3-1/TRBV3-2
size: -

CDR3: CASSDGGGLAKNIQYF
DNA: TGTGCCAGCAGTGATGGGGGGGGGCTAGCCAAAAACATTCAGTACTTC
D: -
J: TRBJ2-4
V: TRBV28
size: once

CDR3: CASSQTTGGQPQHF
DNA: TGTGCCAGCAGCCAAACGACAGGCGGTCAGCCCCAGCATTTT
D: -
J: TRBJ1-5
V: TRBV3-1/TRBV3-2
size: -

CDR3: CASSVGNPGVDIQYF
DNA: TGTGCCAGCAGCGTAGGTAATCCGGGGGTAGACATTCAGTACTTC
D: -
J: TRBJ2-4
V: TRBV9
size: once

CDR3: CASSGIVGVGYTF
DNA: TGTGCCAGCAGCGGAATAGTAGGAGTTGGCTACACCTTC
D: -
J: TRBJ1-2
V: TRBV9
size: -

CDR3: CASSHPRGDLNYGYTF
DNA: TGTGCCAGCAGCCACCCGCGCGGGGATTTGAACTATGGCTACACCTTC
D: -
J: TRBJ1-2
V: TRBV5-5
size: few